One T cell receptor (beta chain) is described in this entry. Antigen specificity is unknown. As input for TCR beta libraries, approximately 1.9 micrograms of genomic DNA came from cryopreserved PBMCs. Germline V CDR1 and CDR2: SGHVS, FNYEAQ. The ends were cut back, 2 bases at V and 5 bases at J, with 5 bases in the middle. The CDR3 loop spans 12 amino acids. Using immunoSEQ multiplex PCR, the repertoire was profiled, and TCRdb retains in-frame clones only, with some absent. Of about 92,000 clones listed, approximately 71% are singletons. The sample originates from a study of cytotoxic CD8 clonotypes in ibrutinib-treated CLL. Overall study findings and caveats: Once treatment began, public clonotypes, which were uncommon, contracted or stayed stable. Upon ibrutinib response clonality rose, and upon progression it fell back toward baseline.

This TCR came from a human donor with chronic lymphocytic leukemia. The V call is TRBV7-6, the J call TRBJ2-3; no firm D call. Sequences were derived from PBMCs, sampled after 24 months of ibrutinib treatment. For the CDR3, the DNA is TGTGCCAGCAGCTTATTTCAAGATACGCAGTATTTT. This sequence encodes CASSLFQDTQYF.